The 18 T cell receptor beta chains below come from one sample, sequenced in a study of blood T cell repertoires in COVID-19. Here immunoSEQ multiplex PCR was the method, and the copy in TCRdb shows in-frame clones only, minus some. Here the sample spans over 250,000 clones, under 90% being singletons. The sequenced sample consisted of peripheral blood. The receptors come from a woman aged 45-65 years who had recovered from COVID-19.

The chain combines TRBV19 with TRBJ1-1; 11 positions match TRBD1. The CDR3 covers 17 residues. CDR1 and CDR2 from the germline V gene are LNHDA and SQIVND (reference sequence). V lost 5 bases and J lost 5; bases outside the gene matches: 13. This CDR3 is CASSHLLRGQGGTEAFF. CDR3 nucleotide sequence: TGTGCCAGTAGTCACCTTCTCCGGGGACAGGGGGGGACTGAAGCTTTCTTT.

This rearrangement joins TRBV6-6 to TRBJ2-1; 7 bases match TRBD1. V gave up 6 bases and J gave up 0 bases; unmatched junction bases: 23. Germline V gene data show CDR1 as MNHNY and CDR2 as SVGAGI (reference sequence). The CDR3 is 21 residues long. CDR3 DNA sequence: TGTGCCAGCAGCCCGATATCGTTATCGTTTAAGACAGGGACCTCCTACAATGAGCAGTTCTTC. It specifies CASSPISLSFKTGTSYNEQFF.

The chain recombines TRBV29-1 with TRBJ1-2; unclear D gene. Between the trimmed V and J ends, which lost 3 bases and 4 bases, there was a span of 9 bases. Germline V gene lookup returns CDR1 SQVTM and CDR2 ANQGSEA. This CDR3 is 12 amino acids long. The CDR3 nucleotides are TGCAGCGTTGATGATAGGAGCTATGGCTACACCTTC. Its translation: CSVDDRSYGYTF.

The chain carries TRBV11-3 and TRBJ2-1; weak D call: TRBD1 (6 bases). Germline values: CDR1 SGHNT, CDR2 YENEEA. This CDR3 contains 15 residues. V was cut by 3 bases and J by 0 bases, with 9 bases left in between. The CDR3 region has the DNA TGTGCCAGCAGCTTTTTGGGGGCCTCCTACAATGAGCAGTTCTTC. Protein product: CASSFLGASYNEQFF.

The V gene is TRBV7-3, the J gene TRBJ1-1, with 8 bases identical to TRBD1. The CDR3 covers 17 residues. The V segment lost 5 bases and the J segment 5 bases; nucleotides outside the gene matches: 16. Per the germline V gene, CDR1 is SGHTA and CDR2 is FQGTGA. The CDR3 nucleotides read TGTGCCAGCAGCGCGGCCTCCCCTGCAGGGGGCCGGACTGAAGCTTTCTTT. Protein sequence: CASSAASPAGGRTEAFF.

This chain links TRBV12-3 or TRBV12-4 with TRBJ1-3; 7 bases align to TRBD1. This CDR3 is 11 amino acids long. Germline trimming cut 5 bases from V and 16 bases from J; bases unmatched to any gene: 8. The CDR3 is CASSLGQDLYF. In DNA, the CDR3 is TGTGCCAGCAGTCTCGGACAGGATTTGTATTTT.

CDR3 residues: CASSPRDSYSPLHF. CDR3 in DNA: TGTGCCAGCAGTCCCCGGGACAGTTATTCACCCCTCCACTTT. V is TRBV27 and J is TRBJ1-6; 7 bases agree with TRBD1. This CDR3 comprises 14 residues. The J segment lost 8 bases and the V segment lost 5 bases, leaving 6 bases of the junction unmatched. Germline-derived CDR1 and CDR2 are MNHEY and SMNVEV (reference sequence).

J is TRBJ1-2 and V is TRBV7-9; TRBD1 is a possible D gene (5 bases). The CDR3 is made up of 17 amino acids. The V gene's germline CDR1 is SEHNR and CDR2 FQNEAQ (reference sequence). Trimming pared 1 base from V and 5 bases from J, leaving 20 bases between. CDR3 protein: CASSLEGRAISGYGYTF. The CDR3 nucleotides are TGTGCCAGCAGCTTAGAGGGCAGGGCCATAAGTGGGTATGGCTACACCTTC.

V usage is TRBV28 and J usage is TRBJ1-4, with D tentatively TRBD1 (5 bases). V was trimmed by 8 bases and J by 4 bases, leaving 17 bases between them. CDR3 length: 15 amino acids. The germline gives CDR1 MDHEN, CDR2 SYDVKM. CDR3 sequence reads: CASGVKTGYNEKLFF. In DNA form, the CDR3 reads TGTGCCAGCGGTGTCAAAACAGGCTATAATGAAAAACTGTTTTTT.

This chain uses TRBV27 with TRBJ1-1; no definite D call. Trimming shortened V by 2 bases and J by 5 bases, and 9 bases separated the two germline ends. Germline CDR1 and CDR2: MNHEY and SMNVEV (reference sequence). The CDR3 is 13 amino acids. The CDR3 region is CASSLGEWTEAFF. CDR3 coding DNA: TGTGCCAGCAGTTTAGGAGAGTGGACTGAAGCTTTCTTT.

The chain employs TRBV10-3 and TRBJ1-1; D possibly corresponds to TRBD1 (6 bases). Between the trimmed V and J ends, which lost 7 bases and 5 bases, there was a span of 14 bases. The CDR3 sequence is 13 residues long. Germline-derived CDR1 and CDR2 are ENHRY and SYGVKD. The DNA for the CDR3 is TGTGCCATCACCGCGGACAGAGGGACTGAAGCTTTCTTT. Its translation is CAITADRGTEAFF.

The chain has TRBV6-4 and TRBJ2-1, with 10 bases matching TRBD2. This CDR3 has 14 residues. Trimming cost V 5 bases and J 7 bases; bases outside gene matches: 5. Germline V gives CDR1 MRHNA, CDR2 SNTAGT. In nucleotides, the CDR3 is TGTGCCAGCAGTAAACTAGCGGGACTTAATGAGCAGTTCTTC. This sequence encodes CASSKLAGLNEQFF.

This chain uses TRBV18 with TRBJ1-3; possible D gene TRBD1, 6 bases. The CDR3 sequence is 16 residues long. Germline CDR1 and CDR2: KGHSH and LQKENI. V was shortened by 4 bases and J by 2 bases, with 15 bases between the two germline ends. The CDR3 reads CASSLLPDSPGNTIYF. CDR3 nucleotide sequence: TGTGCCAGCTCACTGCTGCCGGACAGTCCTGGAAACACCATATATTTT.

The CDR3 spells CASSFGGRGYGYTF. The CDR3 region has the DNA TGTGCCAGCAGTTTCGGGGGGCGCGGCTATGGCTACACCTTC. V usage is TRBV28 and J usage is TRBJ1-2, with TRBD1 as a possible D gene (6 bases). Germline V gene data show CDR1 as MDHEN and CDR2 as SYDVKM. This CDR3 comprises 14 residues. Trimming took 3 bases from V and 4 from J, leaving 12 bases between them.

The V and J genes are TRBV6-5 and TRBJ1-1; D is unresolved. The CDR3 is 14 residues long. The germline V gene encodes CDR1 MNHEY and CDR2 SVGAGI. Between the trimmed V and J ends, which lost 6 bases and 4 bases, there was a span of 15 bases. The CDR3 spells CASRVGGGGTEAFF. CDR3 DNA sequence: TGTGCCAGCAGGGTCGGAGGTGGAGGCACTGAAGCTTTCTTT.

The gene calls are TRBV3-1 (or the pseudogene TRBV3-2) and TRBJ2-6; 9 bases are a match to TRBD1. The CDR3 is 18 amino acids. The V segment lost 0 bases and the J segment 1 base; nucleotides outside the gene matches: 4. Germline V gene data show CDR1 as LGHDT and CDR2 as YNNKEL (reference sequence). This CDR3 is CASSQDRGQGSGANVLTF. For the CDR3, the DNA is TGTGCCAGCAGCCAAGATAGGGGACAGGGTTCTGGGGCCAACGTCCTGACTTTC.

This clone was recorded once. The chain uses TRBV5-5 and TRBJ1-2; 7 positions match TRBD1. The CDR3 has 15 residues. J gave up 2 bases and V 0 bases, and 4 bases lay outside the gene matches. CDR1 is SGHKS and CDR2 is YYEKEE in the germline V gene (reference sequence). This chain's CDR3 is CASSLAVTGNYGYTF. For the CDR3, the DNA is TGTGCCAGCAGCTTGGCCGTGACAGGGAACTATGGCTACACCTTC.

The chain joins TRBV27 to TRBJ1-2, with D maybe TRBD1 (5 bases). This CDR3 has 15 amino acids. Germline V gives CDR1 MNHEY, CDR2 SMNVEV (reference sequence). The V end lost 5 bases, the J end lost 0 bases, and 13 bases lay between the germline ends. The CDR3, as DNA: TGTGCCAGCAGTCTAACGCAGACAGCTAACTATGGCTACACCTTC. Amino acids: CASSLTQTANYGYTF.